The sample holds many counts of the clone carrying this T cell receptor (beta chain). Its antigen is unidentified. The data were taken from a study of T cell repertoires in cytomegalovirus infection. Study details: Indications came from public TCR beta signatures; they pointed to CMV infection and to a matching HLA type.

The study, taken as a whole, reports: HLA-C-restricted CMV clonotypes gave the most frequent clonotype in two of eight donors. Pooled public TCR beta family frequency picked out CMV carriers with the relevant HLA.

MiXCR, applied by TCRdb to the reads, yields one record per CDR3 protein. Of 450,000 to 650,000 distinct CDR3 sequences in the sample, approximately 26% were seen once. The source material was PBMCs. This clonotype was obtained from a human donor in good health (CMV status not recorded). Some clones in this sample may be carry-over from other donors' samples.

In nucleotides, the CDR3 is TGTGCCAGCAGCCAGGGCCCCTGGACGTCCGGAAACACCATATATTTT. It encodes CASSQGPWTSGNTIYF. This chain joins TRBV7-2 and TRBJ1-3, with D possibly TRBD1 on 5 matching bases. CDR3 length: 16 amino acids. V lost 5 bases, J lost 4 bases, and 18 bases lay in between. The germline gives CDR1 SGHTA, CDR2 FQGNSA.